The T cell receptor beta chain under discussion was sequenced for a study of T cells in Graves' hyperthyroidism and ophthalmopathy. This clonotype was recorded at least ten times. V lost 0 bases and J lost 0, with 6 bases in between. The V gene's germline CDR1 is DFQATT and CDR2 SNEGSKA (reference sequence). CDR3 length equals 13 residues. Amplified TCR beta CDR3 regions came from RNA transcripts. The TCR CDR3 first-round RT-PCR relied on the HTBI primer set. TCRdb re-called the multiplex PCR reads through MiXCR, storing one row per CDR3 protein. This sample has 450,000 to 600,000 distinct CDR3 sequences, with approximately 15% found just once.

The chain recombines TRBV20-1 with TRBJ2-7; D is unresolved. This clonotype was sampled from a woman aged 35 to 49 with Graves' hyperthyroidism. Sample: blood. The CDR3 nucleotides read TGCAGTGCTAGAGATACCAACTCCTACGAGCAGTACTTC. It translates to CSARDTNSYEQYF.